This T cell receptor (beta chain) is from a study of blood T cell repertoires in COVID-19. Trimming removed 5 bases from V and 4 bases from J, with 14 bases in between. Germline values: CDR1 SGHAT, CDR2 FQNNGV. This CDR3 contains 14 residues. TCRdb's table, derived via immunoSEQ multiplex PCR, lists solely in-frame clones and lacks some. The table includes more than 150,000 clones, 87% detected once. The V and J genes are TRBV11-2 and TRBJ1-1; the D is unclear. This clonotype originated in a woman aged 30 to 39 who had recovered from COVID-19. The sample consisted of PBMCs or T cells enriched from blood (not recorded which). Written as DNA, the CDR3 is TGTGCCAGCAGCGGTTTACGACGGGGCACTGAAGCTTTCTTT. Its protein is CASSGLRRGTEAFF. Full variable domain (remainder filled in from reference TRBV11-2 and TRBJ1-1): EAGVAQSPRYKIIEKRQSVAFWCNPISGHATLYWYQQILGQGPKLLIQFQNNGVVDDSQLPKDRFSAERLKGVDSTLKIQPAKLEDSAVYLCASSGLRRGTEAFFGQGTRLTVV.